What follows are 14 T cell receptor beta chains derived from one specimen sequenced in a study of blood T cell repertoires in COVID-19. TCRdb's copy holds only in-frame clones and misses some; the assay was immunoSEQ multiplex PCR. The sample gives about 120,000 clones, roughly 80% of which show up once; roughly a tenth is in the top ten. Sequenced material: peripheral blood. The receptors derive from a human donor in a cohort sampled during active COVID-19.

V usage is TRBV4-1 and J usage is TRBJ1-1, with 8 bases that match TRBD1. Trimming at V came to 1 base and at J to 11 bases, leaving 12 bases not matched to a gene. This CDR3 is built from 15 residues. CDR1 MGHRA and CDR2 YSYEKL come from the germline V gene. CDR3 nucleotides: TGCGCCAGCAGCCAAGTGTCTCCATTACGGGACAGGGCTTTCTTT. Protein product: CASSQVSPLRDRAFF.

This clone has a handful of counts. The chain carries TRBV15 and TRBJ1-4; no definite D call. The germline V gene encodes CDR1 LNHNV and CDR2 YYDKDF (reference sequence). Trimming cost V 1 base and J 4 bases, with 4 bases left between them. The CDR3 has 13 residues. In DNA form, the CDR3 reads TGTGCCACCAGCAGAGGGCTTAATGAAAAACTGTTTTTT. Its translation: CATSRGLNEKLFF. Combining the CDR3 with reference TRBV15 and TRBJ1-4 gives the whole variable domain DAMVIQNPRYQVTQFGKPVTLSCSQTLNHNVMYWYQQKSSQAPKLLFHYYDKDFNNEADTPDNFQSRRPNTSFCFLDIRSPGLGDTAMYLCATSRGLNEKLFFGSGTQLSVL.

V and J are TRBV19 and TRBJ1-2; 8 nucleotides agree with TRBD1. This CDR3 is built from 15 residues. CDR1 and CDR2 (germline): LNHDA, SQIVND (reference sequence). J was trimmed by 2 bases and V by 6 bases; bases with no gene match: 8. CDR3 bases: TGTGCCAGTAGGACCACGGACAGGGCCAACTATGGCTACACCTTC. The encoded protein is CASRTTDRANYGYTF.

The chain joins TRBV30 to TRBJ2-7, with 10 bases that match TRBD2. The germline V gene encodes CDR1 GTSNPN and CDR2 SVGIG (reference sequence). This CDR3 is 14 amino acids long. J was trimmed by 4 bases and V by 3 bases; bases with no gene match: 6. CDR3 sequence (DNA): TGTGCCTGGAGCAGGGGACTAGCGCAATACGAGCAGTACTTC. Translating it yields CAWSRGLAQYEQYF. The full variable domain, with the rest looked up from reference TRBV30 and TRBJ2-7, is SQTIHQWPATLVQPVGSPLSLECTVEGTSNPNLYWYRQAAGRGLQLLFYSVGIGQISSEVPQNLSASRPQDRQFILSSKKLLLSDSGFYLCAWSRGLAQYEQYFGPGTRLTVT.

This chain joins TRBV7-2 and TRBJ2-5, with D perhaps TRBD1 (6 bases). The CDR3 extends over 14 amino acids. CDR1 is SGHTA, CDR2 FQGNSA, per germline. Trimming took off 2 bases at V and 5 bases at J, with 12 bases between the two ends. The CDR3 bases are TGTGCCAGCAGCTTATCGCAGAGGGGGGAGACCCAGTACTTC. Translated, it gives CASSLSQRGETQYF.

J is TRBJ1-6 and V is TRBV28; D is unresolved. This CDR3 comprises 13 residues. With 5 bases removed from V and 6 bases from J, the gap between germline ends came to 8 bases. Per the germline V gene, CDR1 is MDHEN and CDR2 is SYDVKM. Here the CDR3 reads CASSLHFNSPLHF. The CDR3 nucleotides read TGTGCCAGCAGTCTCCACTTTAATTCACCCCTCCACTTT.

The chain uses TRBV6-2 or TRBV6-3 and TRBJ1-1; D not resolved. There are 13 residues in the CDR3. The germline gives CDR1 MNHEY, CDR2 SVGEGT. Trimming pared 4 bases from V and 5 bases from J, leaving 11 bases between. As DNA, the CDR3 is TGTGCCAGCAGTTTGCTCCCGCGGACTGAAGCTTTCTTT. This gives the protein CASSLLPRTEAFF.

CDR3 nucleotides: TGCGCCAGCAGCTTGGTTCTGGGGGCGAGCTACGAGCAGTACTTC. Protein product: CASSLVLGASYEQYF. This chain links TRBV5-1 with TRBJ2-7; weak D call: TRBD1 (6 bases). Per germline, CDR1 SGHRS and CDR2 YFSETQ. The CDR3 covers 15 residues. V lost 0 bases and J lost 3, with 13 bases in between.

This chain links TRBV19 with TRBJ1-5; TRBD1 might be the D (5 bases). The CDR3 runs to 15 residues. The V end was cut by 3 bases, the J end by 9 bases, with 18 bases between. Germline V gene sequence: CDR1 LNHDA, CDR2 SQIVND (reference sequence). CDR3 nucleotide sequence: TGTGCCAGTAGTATCCCGGGAAGTATGGGACTGCCCCAGCATTTT. As protein: CASSIPGSMGLPQHF.

This clone has only one observation. This rearrangement joins TRBV21-1 to TRBJ1-2. TRBV21-1 is described as a pseudogene. The CDR3 extends over 9 amino acids. In DNA, the CDR3 is TGTGCCAGACTGTATGGCTACACCTTC. It translates to CARLYGYTF.

The chain uses TRBV5-6 and TRBJ2-5; D may be TRBD1 (6 bases). Germline V gene lookup returns CDR1 SGHDT and CDR2 YYEEEE. The CDR3 is 15 residues long. Trimming removed 1 base at V and 3 bases at J, with 13 bases between. The chain's CDR3 is CASSLLSGEKETQYF. As DNA, the CDR3 is TGTGCCAGCAGCTTGTTATCAGGGGAAAAAGAGACCCAGTACTTC.

The chain has TRBV5-4 and TRBJ1-2, with a possible D match to TRBD1 (5 bases). The CDR3 totals 13 residues. CDR1 is SGHNT, CDR2 YYREEE, per germline (reference sequence). Trimming pared 4 bases from V and 4 bases from J, leaving 11 bases between. CDR3 coding DNA: TGTGCCAGCAGCGTCGACAGTGTCTATGGCTACACCTTC. It translates to CASSVDSVYGYTF.

The chain has TRBV15 and TRBJ1-1, with 7 bases matching TRBD1. The length of the CDR3 is 15 residues. From germline, CDR1 is LNHNV and CDR2 YYDKDF (reference sequence). J gave up 1 base and V 5 bases, and 7 bases lay outside the gene matches. CDR3 coding DNA: TGTGCCACCAGCGGACGACAGGGAACGAACACTGAAGCTTTCTTT. It encodes CATSGRQGTNTEAFF.

This clone was seen more than once but under ten times. The V and J genes are TRBV19 and TRBJ2-7; possible D gene TRBD1, 5 bases. CDR3 size: 15 residues. The germline gives CDR1 LNHDA, CDR2 SQIVND (reference sequence). The ends were cut back, 6 bases at V and 2 bases at J, with 17 bases in the middle. In nucleotides, the CDR3 is TGTGCCAGTAGCCCCGATGACAGTTTAACCTACGAGCAGTACTTC. Its translation: CASSPDDSLTYEQYF. The variable domain in full, with the rest retrieved from reference TRBV19 and TRBJ2-7, is DGGITQSPKYLFRKEGQNVTLSCEQNLNHDAMYWYRQDPGQGLRLIYYSQIVNDFQKGDIAEGYSVSREKKESFPLTVTSAQKNPTAFYLCASSPDDSLTYEQYFGPGTRLTVT.